A single sample gave rise to the 27 T cell receptor beta chains below, sequenced in a study of cytomegalovirus exposure and HLA in healthy donors. PCR used 60 Vbeta primers and 13 Jbeta primers. Assay used: immunoSEQ multiplex PCR; TCRdb lists only in-frame clones, some missing. With roughly 42,000 clones in the sample, the ten largest clones hold approximately 1.4%. Sample: PBMCs. The receptor source for this set is a young man in good health and CMV-seronegative.

On this clone: In the same sample, other DNA sequences code for this CDR3. This chain joins TRBV6-6 and TRBJ2-7; D gene uncertain. Germline V gene data show CDR1 as MNHNY and CDR2 as SVGAGI (reference sequence). Trimming took off 0 bases at V and 3 bases at J, with 3 bases between the two ends. The CDR3 is made up of 12 amino acids. The CDR3 here is CASSYSSYEQYF. The CDR3 bases are TGTGCCAGCAGTTACTCCAGCTACGAGCAGTACTTC.

The rearrangement links TRBV18 to TRBJ1-2; no clear D gene. The CDR3 covers 15 residues. Trimming left V 3 bases short and J 5 bases short, with 16 bases between. Germline CDR1 is KGHSH and CDR2 is LQKENI. The CDR3 DNA reads TGTGCCAGCTCACCCCTGGGCGCAGACCCTTATGGCTACACCTTC. It is translated as CASSPLGADPYGYTF.

The chain uses TRBV10-3 and TRBJ2-3; 7 positions agree with TRBD2. The CDR3 consists of 12 residues. From germline, CDR1 is ENHRY and CDR2 SYGVKD. The V and J ends lost 8 bases and 3 bases, in that order; junction bases with no gene match: 2. CDR3 DNA sequence: TGTGCCATCGGGAGGGAGACAGATACGCAGTATTTT. Its protein product is CAIGRETDTQYF.

The V and J genes are TRBV5-1 and TRBJ2-7, with 13 bases fitting TRBD2. The CDR3 length is 14 residues. Losses at the gene ends were 2 bases for V and 6 bases for J; bases not matched to a gene: 2. Germline assignment: CDR1 SGHRS and CDR2 YFSETQ. The CDR3 loop is CASSFRTSGSEQYF. Here the CDR3 DNA reads TGCGCCAGCAGCTTCCGGACTAGCGGGAGCGAGCAGTACTTC.

The genes are TRBV4-2 and TRBJ2-1, with D maybe TRBD2 (6 bases). Germline loops: CDR1 LGHNA, CDR2 YNFKEQ. V lost 2 bases and J 4 bases, leaving 12 bases between the germline ends. The CDR3 extends over 15 amino acids. The CDR3 loop reads CASSQPGSGYNEQFF. The CDR3 region has the DNA TGTGCCAGCAGCCAACCCGGGAGTGGGTACAATGAGCAGTTCTTC.

The CDR3 sequence: CASDRDTEAFF. CDR3 in DNA: TGTGCCAGCGACCGGGACACTGAAGCTTTCTTT. This sequence joins TRBV2 and TRBJ1-1; no reliable D call. Trimming shortened V by 8 bases and J by 3 bases, and 7 bases separated the two germline ends. From germline, CDR1 is SNHLY and CDR2 FYNNEI. The CDR3 loop spans 11 amino acids.

The chain uses TRBV28 and TRBJ1-5; the D is unclear. Per the germline V gene, CDR1 is MDHEN and CDR2 is SYDVKM. V was trimmed by 5 bases and J by 0 bases, leaving 14 bases between them. The CDR3 has 16 residues. The CDR3 loop is CASSRGGRDSNQPQHF. The CDR3 nucleotides are TGTGCCAGCAGTAGAGGAGGGCGGGATAGCAATCAGCCCCAGCATTTT.

The J gene is TRBJ2-5, the V gene TRBV5-1; perhaps TRBD2 as D (6 bases). V was clipped by 2 bases and J by 5 bases, with 13 bases between them. The germline gives CDR1 SGHRS, CDR2 YFSETQ. The CDR3 sequence is 14 residues long. CDR3 DNA: TGCGCCAGCAGCTTTAGAACTAGCTTGGAGACCCAGTACTTC. This translates into CASSFRTSLETQYF.

This rearrangement joins TRBV5-1 to TRBJ1-2; the D is unclear. Trimming left V 0 bases short and J 5 bases short, with 8 bases between. The CDR3 spans 13 residues. Germline V gene data show CDR1 as SGHRS and CDR2 as YFSETQ. For the CDR3, the DNA is TGCGCCAGCAGCTTGGACTGGGCGTATGGCTACACCTTC. Residues: CASSLDWAYGYTF.

This sequence joins TRBV7-2 and TRBJ2-3; 11 positions agree with TRBD2. V lost 6 bases and J lost 1; bases outside the gene matches: 3. This CDR3 comprises 15 residues. Germline CDR1 SGHTA, CDR2 FQGNSA. The CDR3, as DNA: TGTGCCAGCAGGATACTAGCGGGAGGCACAGATACGCAGTATTTT. Translating it yields CASRILAGGTDTQYF.

The V and J genes are TRBV29-1 and TRBJ2-7, with D maybe TRBD1 (5 bases). Germline loops: CDR1 SQVTM, CDR2 ANQGSEA. The CDR3 totals 15 residues. Trimming took off 0 bases at V and 1 base at J, with 13 bases between the two ends. The CDR3 sequence: CSVEERGWASYEQYF. CDR3 coding DNA: TGCAGCGTTGAAGAAAGGGGATGGGCGTCCTACGAGCAGTACTTC.

The genes are TRBV18 and TRBJ2-7; D possibly corresponds to TRBD2 (6 bases). The V gene's germline CDR1 is KGHSH and CDR2 LQKENI. CDR3 length equals 14 residues. V was trimmed by 0 bases and J by 3 bases, leaving 9 bases between them. The chain's CDR3 is CASSPPSGLYEQYF. CDR3 DNA sequence: TGTGCCAGCTCACCACCTAGCGGACTCTACGAGCAGTACTTC. The full variable domain, in which reference TRBV18 and TRBJ2-7 provide the parts outside the CDR3, is NAGVMQNPRHLVRRRGQEARLRCSPMKGHSHVYWYRQLPEEGLKFMVYLQKENIIDESGMPKERFSAEFPKEGPSILRIQQVVRGDSAAYFCASSPPSGLYEQYFGPGTRLTVT.

The chain is built from TRBV19 and TRBJ2-7; D may be TRBD2 (5 bases). Germline V lookup: CDR1 LNHDA, CDR2 SQIVND (reference sequence). This CDR3 is built from 9 residues. For the CDR3, the DNA is TGTCGTAGCGCCTACGAGCAGTACTTC. This translates into CRSAYEQYF.

The rearrangement joins TRBV30 to TRBJ2-1; 9 bases line up with TRBD2. There are 14 residues in the CDR3. The germline V gene has CDR1 GTSNPN and CDR2 SVGIG (reference sequence). V gave up 4 bases and J gave up 10 bases; unmatched junction bases: 11. Here the CDR3 DNA reads TGTGCCTGGATACCGGGACTAGCCTTCGGCGAGCAGTTCTTC. Amino acids: CAWIPGLAFGEQFF.

V and J are TRBV6-6 and TRBJ1-5, with D perhaps TRBD1 (5 bases). The CDR3 has 14 amino acids. Germline V gene sequence: CDR1 MNHNY, CDR2 SVGAGI (reference sequence). Trimming took 6 bases from V and 2 from J, leaving 11 bases between them. The CDR3 sequence: CASRGTGGNQPQHF. Written as DNA, the CDR3 is TGTGCCAGCAGGGGAACAGGCGGCAATCAGCCCCAGCATTTT.

The chain employs TRBV4-3 and TRBJ2-3; possibly TRBD2 for D (5 bases). Trimming removed 0 bases at V and 5 bases at J, with 9 bases between. The germline V gene has CDR1 LGHNA and CDR2 YSLEER. The CDR3 is made up of 14 amino acids. This CDR3 is CASSQDRAGDTQYF. CDR3 in DNA: TGCGCCAGCAGCCAAGATCGGGCGGGAGATACGCAGTATTTT.

This chain joins TRBV6-5 and TRBJ2-7; 7 nucleotides agree with TRBD1. The CDR3 has 13 residues. The V segment lost 3 bases and the J segment 3 bases; nucleotides outside the gene matches: 2. The germline gives CDR1 MNHEY, CDR2 SVGAGI. CDR3 in amino acids: CASSYRQGYEQYF. CDR3 DNA sequence: TGTGCCAGCAGTTATAGACAGGGCTACGAGCAGTACTTC.

This sequence joins TRBV25-1 and TRBJ2-2; 11 positions match TRBD1. The J segment lost 6 bases and the V segment lost 8 bases, leaving 5 bases of the junction unmatched. The V gene's germline CDR1 is MGHDK and CDR2 SYGVNS. This CDR3 is built from 14 residues. CDR3 region: CASSTDRGPGELFF. The DNA for the CDR3 is TGTGCCAGCTCGACGGACAGGGGGCCCGGGGAGCTGTTTTTT.

Here the CDR3 DNA reads TGTGCCAGCAGTTATCTTCTCGGTACGGACACTGAAGCTTTCTTT. The encoded protein is CASSYLLGTDTEAFF. This chain connects TRBV6-5 to TRBJ1-1, with unresolved D. The germline V and J ends were trimmed by 3 bases and 3 bases, with 14 bases remaining between them. Germline V lookup: CDR1 MNHEY, CDR2 SVGAGI. This CDR3 has 15 amino acids.

The CDR3 here is CASSLGQTENIQYF. The CDR3 coding sequence is TGCGCCAGCAGCTTGGGGCAGACAGAAAACATTCAGTACTTC. J is TRBJ2-4 and V is TRBV5-1; tentatively, D is TRBD1 (5 bases). From germline, CDR1 is SGHRS and CDR2 YFSETQ. Between the trimmed V and J ends, which lost 0 bases and 5 bases, there was a span of 9 bases. This CDR3 has 14 residues.

This chain links TRBV25-1 with TRBJ1-1, with no clear D. Trimming pared 5 bases from V and 1 base from J, leaving 5 bases between. The CDR3 contains 12 residues. Germline CDR1 MGHDK, CDR2 SYGVNS. The CDR3 loop is CASSIRNTEAFF. The CDR3, as DNA: TGTGCCAGCAGTATTAGGAACACTGAAGCTTTCTTT.

The chain recombines TRBV6-4 with TRBJ2-1; 10 bases are a match to TRBD2. Germline-derived CDR1 and CDR2 are MRHNA and SNTAGT. Germline trimming cut 6 bases from V and 3 bases from J; bases unmatched to any gene: 5. The CDR3 totals 15 residues. CDR3 nucleotides: TGTGCCAGCAGCCGACTAGCGGGTCACTACAATGAGCAGTTCTTC. Amino acids: CASSRLAGHYNEQFF.

In DNA form, the CDR3 reads TGTGCCAGCAGCCAAGGGAACAGGGAAGATACGCAGTATTTT. Its protein is CASSQGNREDTQYF. This rearrangement joins TRBV4-2 to TRBJ2-3; weak D call: TRBD1 (6 bases). The CDR3 is 14 residues long. Germline loops: CDR1 LGHNA, CDR2 YNFKEQ. V was clipped by 1 base and J by 5 bases, with 10 bases between them.

J is TRBJ1-5 and V is TRBV13; 10 bases map to TRBD1. This CDR3 is 16 amino acids long. Germline V gives CDR1 PRHDT, CDR2 FYEKMQ (reference sequence). The J segment lost 2 bases and the V segment lost 5 bases, leaving 6 bases of the junction unmatched. CDR3 in DNA: TGTGCCAGCAGCAGCTCCGGGACAGGGGGCAATCAGCCCCAGCATTTT. This codes for CASSSSGTGGNQPQHF.

This chain uses TRBV6-1 with TRBJ1-1, with D maybe TRBD1 (6 bases). CDR3 size: 13 residues. The V and J ends lost 4 bases and 7 bases respectively, with 13 bases between them. Germline CDR1 and CDR2: MNHNS and SASEGT. The CDR3 DNA is TGTGCCAGCAGTGTAAAGGGGGTTTATGAAGCTTTCTTT. Translated: CASSVKGVYEAFF.

The chain links TRBV18 to TRBJ2-7; the match to TRBD2 covers 7 bases. CDR3 length equals 14 residues. After removal of 6 bases from V and 2 bases from J, the junction contained 7 bases not matched to a gene. Germline V lookup: CDR1 KGHSH, CDR2 LQKENI. The CDR3 reads CASSSPSGAYEQYF. As DNA, the CDR3 is TGTGCCAGCTCGTCCCCTAGCGGTGCCTACGAGCAGTACTTC.

The V and J genes are TRBV6-1 and TRBJ2-3; 8 bases map to TRBD2. The germline gives CDR1 MNHNS, CDR2 SASEGT. With V trimmed by 7 bases and J by 0 bases, 6 bases remained unmatched. The CDR3 consists of 15 residues. The CDR3 sequence is CASKRASGSTDTQYF. The DNA of the CDR3 is TGTGCCAGCAAAAGGGCTAGCGGGAGCACAGATACGCAGTATTTT.